The clone carrying this TCR beta chain was detected only a few times. Antigen specificity is unknown. MiXCR, applied by TCRdb to the 5' RACE reads, yields one record per CDR3 protein. The sample records 400,000 to 550,000 distinct CDR3 sequences, around 15% being singletons. Trimming cost V 3 bases and J 0 bases; bases outside gene matches: 8. The CDR3 contains 17 residues. The germline CDR1 and CDR2 sequences are DFQATT and SNEGSKA (reference sequence). This record belongs to a study of identical twins. Overall study results and limits: Abundant beta clonotypes from cord blood bore fewer insertions; memory repertoires lacked this pattern. Analyses based on zero insertions could be partly confounded by invariant MAIT and iNKT cells.

Donors uniformly comprised healthy Caucasians. The same specimen was also included in a second study, on yellow fever vaccine responses in identical twins.

The origin of this receptor is a woman between 18 and 29 years old in good health. The sequenced sample was CD4+ T cells sorted from blood. V is TRBV20-1 and J is TRBJ2-6; 7 bases agree with TRBD1. CDR3 DNA sequence: TGCAGTGCTAGTCGGACAGGAACCCTCTCTGGGGCCAACGTCCTGACTTTC. This sequence encodes CSASRTGTLSGANVLTF.